A selection of T cell receptor beta chains follows, all from one sample in a study of T cells in Graves' hyperthyroidism and ophthalmopathy. MiXCR, run by TCRdb on the multiplex PCR reads, gives a single entry per CDR3 protein. The profile shows tens of thousands of distinct CDR3 sequences, roughly 51% of them singletons. The sequenced material came from peripheral blood or thyroid tissue (not recorded which). The receptors were sampled from a man aged 18 to 30 with Graves' hyperthyroidism. The CDR3 runs from the conserved cysteine through the conserved F or W. A D gene is named only where the DNA matches it firmly. Clone size is stated in some rows and not others, as once, few, many or a class when expanded.

DNA,CDR3,J,size,V,D
TGCAGCGTTAATGGGCAGGGGGACTATGGCTACACCTTC,CSVNGQGDYGYTF,TRBJ1-2,.,TRBV29-1,TRBD1
TGTGCCAGCAGCCCCGCCGGGACAGGCAACAATCAGCCCCAGCATTTT,CASSPAGTGNNQPQHF,TRBJ1-5,once,TRBV7-8,TRBD1
TGTGCCAGCAGTTTAGCACGCATGAACACTGAAGCTTTCTTT,CASSLARMNTEAFF,TRBJ1-1,many,TRBV12-3/TRBV12-4,.
TGTGCCAGCAGCTTAACGAGGGGGCAGGGGGCGGAGGAGCAGTACTTC,CASSLTRGQGAEEQYF,TRBJ2-7,once,TRBV7-2,TRBD1
TGTGCCAGCAGAAAAATGACAGTTCCCACCGGGGAGCTGTTTTTT,CASRKMTVPTGELFF,TRBJ2-2,many,TRBV12-3/TRBV12-4,.
TGTGCCAGCGGTCGAGGAGAACGCTACGAGCAGTACTTC,CASGRGERYEQYF,TRBJ2-7,.,TRBV6-5,.
TGTGCCAGCAGCTTCGGGCTAGCGGACACCGGGGAGCTGTTTTTT,CASSFGLADTGELFF,TRBJ2-2,.,TRBV7-3,TRBD2
TGTGCCAGCAGCTTAGACAGCAATCAGCCCCAGTACTTC,CASSLDSNQPQYF,TRBJ2-5,.,TRBV7-6,.
TGTGCCAGCCGCAGGACGGGAGCGAACACCGGGGAGCTGTTTTTT,CASRRTGANTGELFF,TRBJ2-2,many,TRBV9,.
TGTGCCAGCAGTGCGGACAGTTCACGGACCGGGGAGCTGTCTTTC,CASSADSSRTGELSF,TRBJ2-2,.,TRBV2,.
TGTGCCAGCAGCCCAACCAGTGGTAGCGGGACCTACGAGCAGTACTTC,CASSPTSGSGTYEQYF,TRBJ2-7,many,TRBV7-9,TRBD2
TGCAGCGTTGGACAGGGGGATTCACCCCTCCACTTT,CSVGQGDSPLHF,TRBJ1-6,once,TRBV29-1,TRBD1
TGTGCCAGCAGTGCTAGGCCGGCTAACTATGGCTACACCTTC,CASSARPANYGYTF,TRBJ1-2,.,TRBV25-1,.
TGTGCCAGCACTGAAAATGGAAACACCATATATTTT,CASTENGNTIYF,TRBJ1-3,.,TRBV2,.
TGTGCCAGCAGTCCTCATTCTGGGTATAGCAATCAGCCCCAGCATTTT,CASSPHSGYSNQPQHF,TRBJ1-5,many,TRBV27,.
TGTGCCAGCAGCTTTGTGACGGGTAATTCACCCCTCCACTTT,CASSFVTGNSPLHF,TRBJ1-6,.,TRBV11-1,.
TGTGCCAGCAGTTCCCATAGCAATCAGCCCCAGCATTTT,CASSSHSNQPQHF,TRBJ1-5,.,TRBV6-6,.
TGCAGTGCTAATTCCGGGACAGGGTACGAGCAGTACTTC,CSANSGTGYEQYF,TRBJ2-7,.,TRBV20-1,TRBD1
TGCGCCAGCAGCCACTGGTACGAGCAGTACTTC,CASSHWYEQYF,TRBJ2-7,many,TRBV4-3,.
TGTGCCAGCAGAACCGGACTTCAATACGAGCAGTACTTC,CASRTGLQYEQYF,TRBJ2-7,many,TRBV28,.
TGTGCCAGCAGCTCGCCTGGAGTTAATTCACCCCACCACTTT,CASSSPGVNSPHHF,TRBJ1-6,.,TRBV11-1,.
TGCGCCAGCAGCCGGCTACCGGATACCCTGGCGGAGACCCAGTACTTC,CASSRLPDTLAETQYF,TRBJ2-5,many,TRBV4-3,.
TGCGCCAGCAGCGTGGGGGTTGGCAATCAGCCCCAGCATTTT,CASSVGVGNQPQHF,TRBJ1-5,many,TRBV5-1,.
TGTGCCAGTAGTATTCGGGTCAGGGACACTGAAGCTTTCTTT,CASSIRVRDTEAFF,TRBJ1-1,.,TRBV19,.
TGTGCCGCCAGCAGTGAGTCGAAGGGGGGCTGGACTGAAGCTTTCTTT,CAASSESKGGWTEAFF,TRBJ1-1,.,TRBV15,.
TGTGCCAGCACCTTAAAAGGGAACACTGAAGCTTTCTTT,CASTLKGNTEAFF,TRBJ1-1,many,TRBV12-3/TRBV12-4,.
TGCAGTGCTAGAGGGGACAGACCCTATGGCTACACCTTC,CSARGDRPYGYTF,TRBJ1-2,.,TRBV20-1,TRBD1
TGTGCCAGCAGTTCGCGGCCCGGCGAGCAGTACTTC,CASSSRPGEQYF,TRBJ2-7,many,TRBV6-6,.
TGTGCCAGCAGTGACCGTTCCGGGACAACCAACTCTGGGGCCAACGTCCTGACTTTC,CASSDRSGTTNSGANVLTF,TRBJ2-6,.,TRBV25-1,.
TGCGCCAGCAGCTTGCAGACCCAAGAGACCCAGTACTTC,CASSLQTQETQYF,TRBJ2-5,many,TRBV5-1,.
TGTGCCAGCACCGATACAGGGCTTTCTGGAGACACCGTATATTTT,CASTDTGLSGDTVYF,TRBJ1-3,.,TRBV28,.
TGCGCCAGCAGTAACCCGGGACAGGCGTCTTTGTCCTACGAGCAGTACTTC,CASSNPGQASLSYEQYF,TRBJ2-7,.,TRBV10-2,TRBD1
TGTGCCAGCAGTGAAGGGCAGGGCTTAGAGGAGACCCAGTACTTC,CASSEGQGLEETQYF,TRBJ2-5,many,TRBV2,.
TGTGCCATCAGTGATGTAACCTTCAGCTCCTACGAGCAGTACTTC,CAISDVTFSSYEQYF,TRBJ2-7,few,TRBV10-3,.
TGTGCCAGCAACCCAGGGATTTTGATCGGGGAGCTGTTTTTT,CASNPGILIGELFF,TRBJ2-2,.,TRBV7-9,.
TGTGCCAGCAGTGAACCAGGGGGCACAGATACGCAGTACTTC,CASSEPGGTDTQYF,TRBJ2-5,.,TRBV7-2,TRBD1
TGTGCCAGCAGCGTATCCTTTGGCGGCCTGAACACTGAAGCTTTCTTT,CASSVSFGGLNTEAFF,TRBJ1-1,many,TRBV27,.
TGTGCCAGCAGTTCTGGACAGGGGTATTACGAGCAGTACTTC,CASSSGQGYYEQYF,TRBJ2-7,.,TRBV6-5,TRBD1
TGCAGTGCGTCACAGTCTGAAGCTTTCTTT,CSASQSEAFF,TRBJ1-1,.,TRBV20-1,.
TGTGCCAGCAGTTGGGACAGGGGATCCGGGGAGCTGTTTTTT,CASSWDRGSGELFF,TRBJ2-2,many,TRBV12-3/TRBV12-4,TRBD1
TGTGCCAGCAGTGACCGACGTCTGGGCTACACCTTC,CASSDRRLGYTF,TRBJ1-2,.,TRBV2,.
TGTGCCAACGGTTCTACTCGGGGCTCAAATCAGCCCCAGCATTTT,CANGSTRGSNQPQHF,TRBJ1-5,.,TRBV7-2,.
TGTGCCAGCAGCTTTTCTGGGACTAGCGGGGCGGAGACCCAGTACTTC,CASSFSGTSGAETQYF,TRBJ2-5,.,TRBV7-2,TRBD2
TGCAGTGCTAGAATAGCGGGAGGGCAAGAGACCCAGTACTTC,CSARIAGGQETQYF,TRBJ2-5,many,TRBV20-1,TRBD2
TGTGCCAGCTCACCGGACAGGGGAGGGAATTCACCCCTCCACTTT,CASSPDRGGNSPLHF,TRBJ1-6,.,TRBV18,TRBD1
TGTGCCAGCAACCTGGGAGTAGATTTGGGAACTCCACGACTATATAGCAATCAGCCCCAGCATTTT,CASNLGVDLGTPRLYSNQPQHF,TRBJ1-5,.,TRBV2,.
TGCAGTGCTAGTCTGGGAGGGCCTAATCAGCCCCAGCATTTT,CSASLGGPNQPQHF,TRBJ1-5,once,TRBV20-1,.
TGTGCCAGCAGCTTTCAGGGGGGTGAAAAACTGTTTTTT,CASSFQGGEKLFF,TRBJ1-4,.,TRBV7-9,TRBD1
TGCAGTGCTAGGACCACAGGGTCTACTAATGAAAAACTGTTTTTT,CSARTTGSTNEKLFF,TRBJ1-4,many,TRBV20-1,.
TGCGCCAGCAGCTTGGCATGGACAGGGGACTATGGCTACACCTTC,CASSLAWTGDYGYTF,TRBJ1-2,.,TRBV5-1,TRBD1
TGCGCCAGCAGTGAGTCGATGCGGGGCGAGCAGTACTTC,CASSESMRGEQYF,TRBJ2-7,many,TRBV10-1,.